This TCR beta chain is drawn from a study of blood T cell repertoires in COVID-19. As processed by the authors: The assay estimated nucleated cells by amplifying reference gene primers. Produced via immunoSEQ multiplex PCR; TCRdb's table is partial and in-frame only. The V and J calls and clone size come from that table; D and trimming were worked out from the DNA. The data contain 250,000 to 300,000 clones, approximately 81% of them singletons. The CDR3 runs 20 residues. After removal of 0 bases from V and 6 bases from J, the junction contained 18 bases not matched to a gene. The germline CDR1 and CDR2 sequences are MGHRA and YSYEKL.

This sequence joins TRBV4-1 and TRBJ2-1; 9 nucleotides agree with TRBD2. The clonotype was recovered from a woman between 18 and 29 years old with acute or convalescent COVID-19. The sequenced sample was peripheral blood. The CDR3 loop is CASSQEASGIKTDWFNEQFF. The CDR3 DNA reads as TGCGCCAGCAGCCAAGAGGCTAGCGGGATTAAAACTGATTGGTTCAATGAGCAGTTCTTC.